This T cell receptor (beta chain) derives from a study of shared clonotypes between healthy human individuals. The overall study: Participating donors consisted of two women and a few men aged 18 to 49.

The CDR3 sequence is 15 residues long. Trimming cost V 1 base and J 2 bases; bases outside gene matches: 1. The V gene's germline CDR1 is SEHNR and CDR2 FQNEAQ (reference sequence). As for this clone: This same CDR3 is encoded by further DNA sequences in the sample.

DNA at 200 ng, 25,000 to 30,000 T cell genomes, went into sorted-subset replicate PCRs. As originally analysed: Quality scores were absent from the junction-only immunoSEQ sequences, so filtering differed. The data were produced by immunoSEQ multiplex PCR, yet TCRdb's version contains in-frame clones alone and is incomplete. The V and J calls and the clone size are those of that table, but D and trimming were determined from the DNA. Among roughly 2.5 million clones listed, approximately 92% were seen once. Sequencing used naive CD4+ T cells sorted from blood. The subset is: CD45RA+ positively selected. The receptor's source is a man between 18 and 35 years old in good health. This sequence joins TRBV7-9 and TRBJ2-5; 10 bases map to TRBD1. This chain's CDR3 is CASSLGTGGQETQYF. The CDR3 DNA follows: TGTGCCAGCAGCTTAGGGACAGGGGGTCAAGAGACCCAGTACTTC. The full variable domain, rest sourced from reference TRBV7-9 and TRBJ2-5, is DTGVSQNPRHKITKRGQNVTFRCDPISEHNRLYWYRQTLGQGPEFLTYFQNEAQLEKSRLLSDRFSAERPKGSFSTLEIQRTEQGDSAMYLCASSLGTGGQETQYFGPGTRLLVL.